This is a list of T cell receptor beta chains from one sample in a study of human T cells and chemical hapten exposure. Via MiXCR, TCRdb re-called the RACE reads, giving one row per CDR3 protein. Of more than 300,000 distinct CDR3 sequences in the sample, roughly 5% are singletons; the top ten hold around 2.6%. This specimen was whole blood, taken in connection with sensitization to the hapten diphenylcyclopropenone (DPC). Receptor source: a woman in her fifties or sixties with alopecia areata. Some clones in this sample may be carry-over from other donors' samples. Both conserved end residues are part of each CDR3. A D gene is named only where the DNA matches it firmly. Not every row has a clone size; where given, it reads once, few, many or a size class.

v_call	j_call	clone_size	d_call	cdr3_nt	cdr3_aa
TRBV20-1	TRBJ1-5	few	NA	TGCAGTGCTAAGTTGGCCCGAGGAGGGAATCAGCCCCAGCATTTT	CSAKLARGGNQPQHF
TRBV7-2	TRBJ1-5	many	NA	TGTGCCAGCAGCTTAGGCGGGGGCCCTCAGCCCCAGCATTTT	CASSLGGGPQPQHF
TRBV3-1	TRBJ2-3	many	TRBD2	TGTGCCAGCAGCTCCCGGGGGGGAGATACGCAGTATTTT	CASSSRGGDTQYF
TRBV6-5	TRBJ2-1	many	TRBD1	TGCGCCAGCAGCCTGACAGGGGCCGAGCAGTTCTTC	CASSLTGAEQFF
TRBV10-2	TRBJ1-5	many	NA	TGCGCCAGCAGTGAGTCCTGGGGGTGGCAGCCCCAGCATTTT	CASSESWGWQPQHF
TRBV6-2/TRBV6-3	TRBJ2-1	many	NA	TGTGCCAGCAGTTACTCGACCCGCAATGAGCAGTTCTTC	CASSYSTRNEQFF
TRBV5-4	TRBJ2-5	many	NA	TGTGCCAGCAGCTTTGGCATGGCCTCCGAGGAGACCCAGTACTTC	CASSFGMASEETQYF
TRBV6-6	TRBJ2-2	NA	NA	TGTGCCAGCAGTTCCCGCACAGGAGTGGGTAGGGGGACCGGGGAGCTGTTTTTT	CASSSRTGVGRGTGELFF
TRBV29-1	TRBJ2-3	few	TRBD2	TGCAGCGTTGAAGGAGCGGGGACTAGCACAGATACGCAGTATTTT	CSVEGAGTSTDTQYF
TRBV7-9	TRBJ1-1	NA	NA	TGTGCCAGCAGCTCCAGCGCGACTGAAGCTTTCTTT	CASSSSATEAFF
TRBV20-1	TRBJ2-1	many	TRBD2	TGCAGTGCTCTGGGACTAGCCGGGAATGAGCAGTTCTTC	CSALGLAGNEQFF
TRBV6-5	TRBJ1-1	many	NA	TGTGCCAGCAGTGGGCGGGGGGCTGAAGCTTTCTTT	CASSGRGAEAFF
TRBV29-1	TRBJ1-2	few	TRBD1	TGCAGCGTTGACACAGGGGGCCATGGCTACACCTTC	CSVDTGGHGYTF
TRBV7-6	TRBJ2-7	many	NA	TGTGCCAGCAGCTTAGGCAGGAGGGGCTACGAGCAGTACTTC	CASSLGRRGYEQYF
TRBV5-8	TRBJ2-1	NA	NA	TGTGCCAGCAGCTTGTCCCGCTCCTACAATGAGCAGTTCTTC	CASSLSRSYNEQFF
TRBV20-1	TRBJ2-7	many	TRBD1	TGCAGTGCTTTACTGCCGGGACAGGGGATCTACGAGCAGTACTTC	CSALLPGQGIYEQYF
TRBV28	TRBJ2-7	NA	TRBD1	TGTGCCAGCAGTTCCAACGACAGGGGTCTCTCGAGGGAGCAGTACTTC	CASSSNDRGLSREQYF
TRBV24-1	TRBJ2-3	NA	NA	TGTGCCACCAGTGATTTGCCGGGAGATACGCAGTATTTT	CATSDLPGDTQYF
TRBV6-5	TRBJ1-2	few	NA	TGTGCCAGCAGTATCAGTGCGGGGCGGCTTAACTATGGCTACACCTTC	CASSISAGRLNYGYTF
TRBV9	TRBJ2-1	many	NA	TGTGCCAGCAGCACGAGGGGGCTAGCGGCCCAGGATGAGCAGTTCTTC	CASSTRGLAAQDEQFF
TRBV7-9	TRBJ1-4	many	NA	TGTGCCAGCAGCTTCAGCCCGAATGAAAAACTGTTTTTT	CASSFSPNEKLFF
TRBV9	TRBJ2-3	few	TRBD1	TGTGCCAGCAGCCCCCGACAGGGCCTAGTGAGCACAGATACGCAGTATTTT	CASSPRQGLVSTDTQYF
TRBV6-2/TRBV6-3	TRBJ2-7	few	NA	TGTGCCAGCAGTTCACTCCTCTCAGGATTCGCCTTCTCCTACGAGCAGTACTTC	CASSSLLSGFAFSYEQYF
TRBV12-3/TRBV12-4	TRBJ2-1	many	TRBD2	TGTGCCAGCACCGTAGCGGGAGGACTCTACAATGAGCAGTTCTTC	CASTVAGGLYNEQFF
TRBV28	TRBJ1-1	many	NA	TGTGCCAGCAGTTTGACAGCCATGAACACTGAAGCTTTCTTT	CASSLTAMNTEAFF
TRBV13	TRBJ2-3	many	NA	TGTGCCAGCAGCTTGGGAGGTTGGACAGATACGCAGTATTTT	CASSLGGWTDTQYF
TRBV6-2/TRBV6-3	TRBJ2-3	many	TRBD2	TGTGCCAGCAGTTCCCTCGGACTAGCGGGAGGGATGACAGATACGCAGTATTTT	CASSSLGLAGGMTDTQYF
TRBV24-1	TRBJ2-3	few	NA	TGTGCCACCACGGGGGCCCGGACAGATACGCAGTATTTT	CATTGARTDTQYF
TRBV12-5	TRBJ1-2	few	NA	TGTGCTAGTGGTTTGGTAATTGGGACGACTAACTATGGCTACACCTTC	CASGLVIGTTNYGYTF
TRBV2	TRBJ1-2	NA	TRBD1	TGTGCCAGCTGCTGCTCCGGGCCCCAGGGGGACTATGGCTACACCTTC	CASCCSGPQGDYGYTF
TRBV7-3	TRBJ1-6	NA	TRBD1	TGTGCCAGCAGCCAACGGTCGGGACAGGGCAATTCACCCCTCCACTTT	CASSQRSGQGNSPLHF
TRBV7-2	TRBJ2-6	NA	TRBD2	TGTGCCAGCAGCTTTATCATGTTAGCGGGAGCCCCTGGGGCCAACGTCCTGACTTTC	CASSFIMLAGAPGANVLTF
TRBV7-8	TRBJ1-5	few	TRBD1	TGTGCCAGCAGCAATTACAGGGGGCGAAGCAATCAGCCCCAGCATTTT	CASSNYRGRSNQPQHF
TRBV2	TRBJ1-1	NA	NA	TGTGCCAGCAGTGAAGCGGGAGGGACGAACACTGAAGCTTTCTTT	CASSEAGGTNTEAFF
TRBV5-4	TRBJ1-2	few	NA	TGTGCCAGCAGCTCGGATCCTAGTGAGGATGGCTACACCTTC	CASSSDPSEDGYTF
TRBV4-1	TRBJ2-7	NA	NA	TGCGCCAGCAGCCAAGATACGGTCGAGCAGTACTTC	CASSQDTVEQYF